This T cell receptor (beta chain) was identified during a study of blood T cell repertoires in COVID-19. On the study more broadly: PBMCs, B-cell-depleted T cells, or T cells provided the cDNA or gDNA that made up the material.

The data were produced by immunoSEQ multiplex PCR, yet TCRdb's version contains in-frame clones alone and is incomplete. The sample includes about 250,000 clones, 80% to 85% of them seen just once. Between the trimmed V and J ends, which lost 0 bases and 4 bases, there was a span of 7 bases. This CDR3 contains 14 residues. Germline V CDR1 and CDR2: MNHEY, SVGAGI. The V call is TRBV6-5, the J call TRBJ1-5; D gene ambiguous. The TCR comes from a man aged 45-65 years who had recovered from COVID-19. Sequenced: PBMCs or T cells enriched from blood (not recorded which). CDR3 sequence reads: CASSYSNRNQPQHF. The CDR3 DNA reads TGTGCCAGCAGTTACTCGAACAGAAATCAGCCCCAGCATTTT.